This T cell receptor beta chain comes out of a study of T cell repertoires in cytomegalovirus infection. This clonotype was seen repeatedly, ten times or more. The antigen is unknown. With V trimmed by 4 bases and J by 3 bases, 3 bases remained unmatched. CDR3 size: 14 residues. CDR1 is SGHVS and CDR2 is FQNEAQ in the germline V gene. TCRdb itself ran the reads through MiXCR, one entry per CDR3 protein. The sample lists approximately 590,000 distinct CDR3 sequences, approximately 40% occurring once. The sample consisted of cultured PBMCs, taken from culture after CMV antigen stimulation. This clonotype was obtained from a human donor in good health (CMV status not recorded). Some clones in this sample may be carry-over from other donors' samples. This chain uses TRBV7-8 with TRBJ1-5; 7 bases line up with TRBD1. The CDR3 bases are TGTGCCAGCAGCTCCGGGACAGTCAATCAGCCCCAGCATTTT. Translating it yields CASSSGTVNQPQHF.